Below are 5 T cell receptor beta chains sequenced from a single sample in a study of blood T cells in healthy people across ages. Through a sample-barcoded 5' primer and a J-beta primer mix, a second PCR was run for roughly 6 to 11 cycles. Using its own MiXCR run on the 5' RACE reads, TCRdb lists one record per CDR3 protein. The table lists 1.5 million to 2 million distinct CDR3 sequences, about 32% of them singletons. Material: blood. Receptors originate from a woman in her 30s in good health.

This clonotype came up many times. The rearrangement uses TRBV6-6 and TRBJ2-3; no clear D gene. V was clipped by 7 bases and J by 1 base, with 12 bases between them. This CDR3 is built from 14 residues. Germline CDR1 MNHNY, CDR2 SVGAGI (reference sequence). CDR3 DNA: TGTGCCAGCAATATGGCCCTACGCACAGATACGCAGTATTTT. Translation: CASNMALRTDTQYF.

The chain couples TRBV5-1 to TRBJ2-5, with D tentatively TRBD2 (6 bases). The germline V gene has CDR1 SGHRS and CDR2 YFSETQ. V lost 0 bases, J lost 5 bases, and 14 bases lay in between. CDR3 length: 15 amino acids. The CDR3 coding sequence is TGCGCCAGCAGCTTGGGCTCTAGCGTGGCGGAGACCCAGTACTTC. Encoded protein: CASSLGSSVAETQYF.

This CDR3 reads CAIKLRGRGTEAFF. The CDR3 DNA follows: TGTGCCATCAAGCTCAGGGGGCGAGGGACTGAAGCTTTCTTT. V gene TRBV10-3 combines with J gene TRBJ1-1; 8 nucleotides align to TRBD1. J lost 5 bases, V lost 7 bases, and 9 bases had no gene match. The CDR3 covers 14 residues. Germline values: CDR1 ENHRY, CDR2 SYGVKD.

The J gene is TRBJ1-1, the V gene TRBV7-2, with D perhaps matching TRBD1 (6 bases). The CDR3 is 15 residues long. Germline values: CDR1 SGHTA, CDR2 FQGNSA. The V gene lost 6 bases and the J gene lost 3 bases, with 17 bases spanning the gap. CDR3 coding DNA: TGTGCCAGCAGAAGGGGGAGAAGGGGGGACACTGAAGCTTTCTTT. It encodes CASRRGRRGDTEAFF.

This clonotype was seen only a few times. The gene calls are TRBV20-1 and TRBJ2-1, with 7 nucleotides matching TRBD2. This CDR3 has 14 amino acids. The ends lost 6 bases at V and 6 bases at J; junction bases unmatched: 11. Germline CDR1 and CDR2: DFQATT and SNEGSKA (reference sequence). The CDR3 loop reads CSAQRLADSNEQFF. For the CDR3, the DNA is TGCAGTGCCCAGCGGCTAGCGGACTCCAATGAGCAGTTCTTC.